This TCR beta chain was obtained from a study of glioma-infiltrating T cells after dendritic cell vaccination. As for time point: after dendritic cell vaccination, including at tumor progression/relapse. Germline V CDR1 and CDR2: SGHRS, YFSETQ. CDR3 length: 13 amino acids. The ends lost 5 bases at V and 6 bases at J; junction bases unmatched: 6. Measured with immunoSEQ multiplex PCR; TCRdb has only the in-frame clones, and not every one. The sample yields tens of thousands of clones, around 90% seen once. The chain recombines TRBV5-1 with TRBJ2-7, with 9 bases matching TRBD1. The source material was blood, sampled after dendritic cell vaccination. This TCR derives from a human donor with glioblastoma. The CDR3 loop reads CASSRTGESEQYF. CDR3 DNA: TGCGCCAGCAGTCGGACAGGGGAGAGCGAGCAGTACTTC.